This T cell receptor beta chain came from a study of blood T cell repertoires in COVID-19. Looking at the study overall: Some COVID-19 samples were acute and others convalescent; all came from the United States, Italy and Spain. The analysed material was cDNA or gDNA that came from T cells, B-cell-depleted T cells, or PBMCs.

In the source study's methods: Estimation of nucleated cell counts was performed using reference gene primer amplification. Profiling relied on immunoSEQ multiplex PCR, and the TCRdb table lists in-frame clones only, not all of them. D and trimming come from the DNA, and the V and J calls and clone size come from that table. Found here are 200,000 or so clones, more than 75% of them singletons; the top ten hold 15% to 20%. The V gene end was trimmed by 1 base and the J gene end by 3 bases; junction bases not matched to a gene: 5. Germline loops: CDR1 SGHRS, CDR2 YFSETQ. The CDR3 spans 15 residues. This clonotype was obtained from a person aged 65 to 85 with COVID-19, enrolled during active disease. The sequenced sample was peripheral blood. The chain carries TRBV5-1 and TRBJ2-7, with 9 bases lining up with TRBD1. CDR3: CASSLLGTGSYEQYF. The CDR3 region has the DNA TGCGCCAGCAGCTTGTTAGGGACAGGGAGCTACGAGCAGTACTTC.